This record concerns one T cell receptor beta chain sequence. This sample is part of a study of T cell responses to AZD1222 COVID-19 vaccine. The protocol was immunoSEQ multiplex PCR, while the TCRdb copy is restricted to in-frame clones and leaves out a portion. The repertoire consists of roughly 100,000 clones, with about 88% occurring once and the leading ten covering around 8.4%. This clonotype was obtained from an adult in good health. Here the sequenced sample was peripheral blood, taken on day 0 of AZD1222 vaccination.

CDR3 bases: TGTGCCAGCAGGCCCGGAAACGGCGGTGAAAAACTGTTTTTT. It is translated as CASRPGNGGEKLFF. V and J are TRBV6-5 and TRBJ1-4; D is unresolved. Trimming took off 6 bases at V and 7 bases at J, with 15 bases between the two ends. In germline, CDR1 is MNHEY, CDR2 SVGAGI. The CDR3 totals 14 residues.